The entry that follows covers one T cell receptor beta chain sequence. These data come from a study of technical replicates of blood from several donors. The trim removed 4 bases at V and 7 bases at J, leaving 10 bases unmatched. CDR3 size: 15 residues. The germline CDR1 and CDR2 sequences are SGHDT and YYEEEE. The data were produced by immunoSEQ multiplex PCR, yet TCRdb's version contains in-frame clones alone and is incomplete. The data contain about 71,000 clones, approximately 97% of them singletons. Source material: T cells isolated from PBMCs. The receptor's source is a human donor in good health. The V and J genes are TRBV5-6 and TRBJ2-1; 8 positions match TRBD2. The CDR3 protein is CASSIGTSFRNEQFF. The CDR3 bases are TGTGCCAGCAGCATCGGGACTAGTTTCCGGAATGAGCAGTTCTTC. Combining the CDR3 with reference TRBV5-6 and TRBJ2-1 gives the whole variable domain DAGVTQSPTHLIKTRGQQVTLRCSPKSGHDTVSWYQQALGQGPQFIFQYYEEEERQRGNFPDRFSGHQFPNYSSELNVNALLLGDSALYLCASSIGTSFRNEQFFGPGTRLTVL.